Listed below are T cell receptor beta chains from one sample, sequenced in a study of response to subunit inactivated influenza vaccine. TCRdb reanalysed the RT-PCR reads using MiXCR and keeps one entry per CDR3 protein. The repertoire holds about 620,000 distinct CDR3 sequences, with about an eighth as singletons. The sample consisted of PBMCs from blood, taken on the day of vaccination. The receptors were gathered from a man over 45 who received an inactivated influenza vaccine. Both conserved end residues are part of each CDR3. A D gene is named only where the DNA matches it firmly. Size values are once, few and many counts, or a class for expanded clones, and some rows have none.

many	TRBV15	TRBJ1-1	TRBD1	TGTGCCACCAGCAGCGTGAACAGGGGAAAAGCTTTCTTT	CATSSVNRGKAFF
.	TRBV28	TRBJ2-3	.	TGTGCCAGCAGTCCTTCAGGGTCGGGTACGCAGTATTTT	CASSPSGSGTQYF
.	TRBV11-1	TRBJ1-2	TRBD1	TGTGCCAGCAGCCTCCACAGGGGAGACTATGGCTACACCTTC	CASSLHRGDYGYTF
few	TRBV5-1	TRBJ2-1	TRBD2	TGCGCCAGCAGCTTGGCCACTAGCGGGGGGTCCCTGAGCTCCTACAATGAGCAGTTCTTC	CASSLATSGGSLSSYNEQFF
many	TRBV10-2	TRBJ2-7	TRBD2	TGCGCCAGCAGTCAGGGTAGCGGGGTGTACTACGAGCAGTACTTC	CASSQGSGVYYEQYF
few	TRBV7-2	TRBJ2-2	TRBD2	TGTGCCAGCAGCTTACGACTAGCGGGAGTAACCACCGGGGAGCTGTTTTTT	CASSLRLAGVTTGELFF
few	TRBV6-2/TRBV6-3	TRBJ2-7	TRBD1	TGTGCCAGCAGTTGGACGGGGACAGGGGGACAGTACTTC	CASSWTGTGGQYF
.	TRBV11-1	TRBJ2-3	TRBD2	TGTGCCAGCAGACCTCCCGGGACTAGCGGGAGGGCAGGGACAGATACGCAGTATTTT	CASRPPGTSGRAGTDTQYF
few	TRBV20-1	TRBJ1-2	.	TGCAGTGCTGCCACGGGCTGGGGGGGCTACACCTTC	CSAATGWGGYTF
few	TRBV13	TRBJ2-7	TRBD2	TGTGCCAGCAGCTTAATGGCGGGAGCTAGGGGCGAGCAGTACTTC	CASSLMAGARGEQYF
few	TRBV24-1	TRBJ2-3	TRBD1	TGTGCCACCAGTGAAGGGACAGGGGGAGGGACAGATACGCAGTATTTT	CATSEGTGGGTDTQYF
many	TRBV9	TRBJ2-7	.	TGTGCCAGCAGCGTAGAGGCTAATCGCTACGAGCAGTACTTC	CASSVEANRYEQYF
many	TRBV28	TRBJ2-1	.	TGTGCCAGCAGGGTTGGGATAGCAAGCAATGAGCAGTTCTTC	CASRVGIASNEQFF
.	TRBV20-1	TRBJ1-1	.	TGCAGTGCTAGAACCCCAGGCCCCGGGAACACTGAAGCTTTCTTT	CSARTPGPGNTEAFF
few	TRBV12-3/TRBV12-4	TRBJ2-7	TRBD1	TGTGCCAGCAGCCTGACAGGGACCCCCTACGAGCAGTACTTC	CASSLTGTPYEQYF
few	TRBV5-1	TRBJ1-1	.	TGCGCCAGCAGCTCTGCCCTGAACACTGAAGCTTTCTTT	CASSSALNTEAFF
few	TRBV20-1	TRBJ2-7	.	TGCAGTGCTAGGTGGACGGTTCCCTACGAGCAGTACTTC	CSARWTVPYEQYF
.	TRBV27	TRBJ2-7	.	TGTGCCAGCAGTTTATATAGGGGGACCCCCTACGAGCAGTACTTC	CASSLYRGTPYEQYF
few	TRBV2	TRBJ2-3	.	TGTGCCAGCAGTGCACTCTCAGATACGCAGTATTTT	CASSALSDTQYF
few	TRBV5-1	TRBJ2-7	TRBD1	TGCGCCAGCAGCTGGGACAGGGTTCTTACGGAGCAGTACTTC	CASSWDRVLTEQYF
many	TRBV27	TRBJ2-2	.	TGTGCCAGCAGTTTTGGTGGGAGGTCCGGGGAGCTGTTTTTT	CASSFGGRSGELFF
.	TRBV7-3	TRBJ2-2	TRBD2	TGTGCCAGCAGCTACCTGGGACTAGCGGGTGGGGAGCTGTTTTTT	CASSYLGLAGGELFF
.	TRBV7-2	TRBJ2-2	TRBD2	TGTGCCAGCAGTCGGTCAATGCGGGGGGCCGGGGAGCTGTTTTTT	CASSRSMRGAGELFF
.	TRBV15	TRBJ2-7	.	TGTGCCACCAGCAGACAGGGGAAAGACGAGCAGTACTTC	CATSRQGKDEQYF